This TCR beta chain was retrieved from a study of shared clonotypes between healthy human individuals. In the source study's methods: ImmunoSEQ supplied junction-only sequences lacking quality scores, so filtering was different. TCRdb's table, derived via immunoSEQ multiplex PCR, lists solely in-frame clones and lacks some. The V and J calls and the clone size are those of that table, but D and trimming were determined from the DNA. The top ten hold 0.25% to 0.35% of the sample, which has roughly 600,000 clones, roughly 98% seen once. In regard to this clone: Its target is unknown.

Study-level results: Among non-shared clonotypes, generation probabilities were lower than among those shared by all four donors. Rarefaction exposed incomplete sorted-subset sequencing despite large depth.

The CDR3 totals 16 residues. Germline V CDR1 and CDR2: PRHDT, FYEKMQ (reference sequence). The J segment lost 3 bases and the V segment lost 4 bases, leaving 11 bases of the junction unmatched. Naive-designated CD8 cells lacked CD45RO, were positively enriched for CCR7, and omitted terminally differentiated effector memory CD45RA+ cells. The sample comprised naive CD8+ T cells sorted from blood. The chain has TRBV13 and TRBJ1-2; 7 bases are a match to TRBD1. The clonotype originates from a man aged 25 to 40 in good health. The CDR3, as DNA: TGTGCCAGCAGCTATCTCACAGGGGCGGATTACTATGGCTACACCTTC. This gives the protein CASSYLTGADYYGYTF.